This T cell receptor (beta chain) came from a study of blood T cell repertoires in COVID-19. Study as a whole: From the United States, Italy and Spain came samples of acute and convalescent COVID-19. The analysed material was cDNA or gDNA that came from T cells, B-cell-depleted T cells, or PBMCs.

As originally analysed: Reference gene primers were amplified, and this amplification served to estimate nucleated cell counts. Data came from immunoSEQ multiplex PCR; TCRdb stores just in-frame clones and leaves some out. V and J calls and clone size follow that table, whereas D and trimming were derived from the DNA. The sample consists of a few hundred thousand clones, 88% of them appearing once. This CDR3 is 13 amino acids long. V lost 4 bases, J lost 9 bases, and 7 bases stayed unmatched. Germline CDR1 reads LGHDT; CDR2 reads YNNKEL (reference sequence). The material sequenced was peripheral blood. This TCR derives from a human donor in a cohort sampled during active COVID-19. The rearrangement links TRBV3-1 (or the pseudogene TRBV3-2) to TRBJ2-7; TRBD1 agrees at 9 bases. The DNA for the CDR3 is TGTGCCAGCAGCCCTGGACAGGGGATGACGCAGTACTTC. As protein: CASSPGQGMTQYF.